This entry lists 19 T cell receptor beta chains sequenced from one sample in a study of control samples from healthy donors and cancer patients. Clones were sequenced by immunoSEQ multiplex PCR, and TCRdb holds only the in-frame ones, with some missing. In the table there are about 220,000 clones, around 94% of which are singletons. The sequenced sample consisted of blood. These receptors were collected from a man aged 45-60 years in good health.

The chain uses TRBV28 and TRBJ2-2; D gene ambiguous. This CDR3 comprises 15 residues. CDR1 is MDHEN, CDR2 SYDVKM, per germline. Trimming removed 2 bases from V and 0 bases from J, with 7 bases in between. CDR3 amino acids: CASSLAGSNTGELFF. The CDR3 DNA reads TGTGCCAGCAGTTTAGCTGGTTCGAACACCGGGGAGCTGTTTTTT.

The chain is built from TRBV7-9 and TRBJ1-4; 7 bases agree with TRBD1. The V segment lost 7 bases and the J segment 4 bases; nucleotides outside the gene matches: 6. The CDR3 extends over 14 amino acids. Germline CDR1 is SEHNR and CDR2 is FQNEAQ (reference sequence). CDR3 bases: TGTGCCAGCACCCGGGACAGATATAATGAAAAACTGTTTTTT. Its protein is CASTRDRYNEKLFF.

J is TRBJ2-1 and V is TRBV7-2; 10 positions agree with TRBD2. CDR1 is SGHTA and CDR2 is FQGNSA in the germline V gene. V was clipped by 6 bases and J by 2 bases; unmatched bases: 4. The CDR3 has 15 amino acids. As DNA, the CDR3 is TGTGCCAGCAGTCAAAGCGGGGGGGCCTACAATGAGCAGTTCTTC. Translated, it gives CASSQSGGAYNEQFF.

J is TRBJ2-5 and V is TRBV5-1; 10 bases are a match to TRBD2. The junction had 8 bases not matched to a gene; V was cut back by 4 bases and J by 5 bases. This CDR3 comprises 15 residues. Germline-derived CDR1 and CDR2 are SGHRS and YFSETQ. The CDR3, as DNA: TGCGCCAGCAGCCCCCTAGCGGGGGCTAGGGAGACCCAGTACTTC. This codes for CASSPLAGARETQYF.

The chain has TRBV4-3 and TRBJ2-7; D call uncertain. Trimming took 0 bases from V and 7 from J, leaving 10 bases between them. The germline V gene has CDR1 LGHNA and CDR2 YSLEER. The CDR3 loop spans 13 amino acids. CDR3 residues: CASSQDQPGEQYF. As DNA, the CDR3 is TGCGCCAGCAGCCAAGATCAGCCCGGAGAGCAGTACTTC.

V gene TRBV2 combines with J gene TRBJ2-7; TRBD2 might be the D (5 bases). Germline lookup yields CDR1 SNHLY and CDR2 FYNNEI. This CDR3 contains 15 residues. The V gene lost 6 bases and the J gene lost 3 bases, with 18 bases spanning the gap. The CDR3 loop reads CASRYGNPGYYEQYV. As DNA, the CDR3 is TGTGCCAGCAGATACGGGAACCCCGGGTACTACGAGCAGTACGTC.

The chain recombines TRBV10-3 with TRBJ1-1, with D possibly TRBD1 on 5 matching bases. The CDR3 length is 13 residues. The V end was cut by 10 bases, the J end by 6 bases, with 18 bases between. Per the germline V gene, CDR1 is ENHRY and CDR2 is SYGVKD. The CDR3 sequence: CATRPGADPEAFF. The CDR3 bases are TGTGCCACCAGACCCGGGGCGGACCCTGAAGCTTTCTTT.

The V gene is TRBV19, the J gene TRBJ1-5; D is unclear. V was clipped by 7 bases and J by 4 bases, with 8 bases between them. Germline V gives CDR1 LNHDA, CDR2 SQIVND (reference sequence). There are 12 residues in the CDR3. The CDR3 DNA follows: TGTGCCAGTACACGGAAAAATCAGCCCCAGCATTTT. Translating it yields CASTRKNQPQHF.

As regards this clone: Other DNA sequences from this sample encode an identical CDR3 as well. The chain uses TRBV2 and TRBJ1-5; D possibly corresponds to TRBD1 (5 bases). Germline CDR1 and CDR2: SNHLY and FYNNEI. Between the trimmed V and J ends, which lost 4 bases and 4 bases, there was a span of 8 bases. This CDR3 contains 13 residues. In nucleotides, the CDR3 is TGTGCCAGCAGTGGGCAGGGAAATCAGCCCCAGCATTTT. It translates to CASSGQGNQPQHF.

The chain has TRBV10-3 and TRBJ1-5; no clear D. V lost 4 bases to trimming and J lost 5 bases, with 6 bases between them. The CDR3 totals 12 residues. Germline assignment: CDR1 ENHRY and CDR2 SYGVKD. CDR3 residues: CAISGSDQPQHF. CDR3 coding DNA: TGTGCCATCAGTGGGTCCGATCAGCCCCAGCATTTT.

This rearrangement joins TRBV25-1 to TRBJ2-1, with 12 bases matching TRBD2. The CDR3 sequence is 15 residues long. The trim removed 6 bases at V and 1 base at J, leaving 1 base unmatched. CDR1 and CDR2 (germline): MGHDK, SYGVNS. The CDR3 DNA is TGTGCCAGCAGCCTAGCGGGGGGGTCCTACAATGAGCAGTTCTTC. Translated: CASSLAGGSYNEQFF.

The gene calls are TRBV28 and TRBJ2-1; 12 bases match TRBD2. With 6 bases clipped from V and 5 bases from J, the junction kept 8 bases outside the gene matches. This CDR3 region has 16 residues. Germline V gene sequence: CDR1 MDHEN, CDR2 SYDVKM. CDR3 region: CASSQTSGGRNNEQFF. The CDR3 DNA follows: TGTGCCAGCAGCCAAACTAGCGGGGGGAGAAACAATGAGCAGTTCTTC.

The chain has TRBV6-5 and TRBJ2-7; the D is unclear. Trimming removed 7 bases at V and 0 bases at J, with 10 bases between. The germline gives CDR1 MNHEY, CDR2 SVGAGI. The CDR3 consists of 13 residues. CDR3 sequence reads: CASMATRSYEQYV. CDR3 coding DNA: TGTGCCAGCATGGCGACACGCTCCTACGAGCAGTACGTC.

CDR3 nucleotide sequence: TGTGCCAGCAGCTTAGGGACAGGGGGATACACTGAAGCTTTCTTT. Translating it yields CASSLGTGGYTEAFF. The V and J genes are TRBV7-9 and TRBJ1-1; 10 positions agree with TRBD1. CDR1 is SEHNR, CDR2 FQNEAQ, per germline (reference sequence). CDR3 length: 15 residues. The trim removed 1 base at V and 3 bases at J, leaving 2 bases unmatched.

The chain is built from TRBV29-1 and TRBJ1-2; D is unresolved. Trimming took off 4 bases at V and 6 bases at J, with 15 bases between the two ends. CDR1 is SQVTM and CDR2 is ANQGSEA in the germline V gene. The length of the CDR3 is 13 residues. The CDR3 region is CSVVSGQSDGYTF. The CDR3 DNA reads as TGCAGCGTTGTATCGGGTCAGAGCGATGGCTACACCTTC.

The chain uses TRBV11-2 and TRBJ1-4; D gene uncertain. This CDR3 comprises 16 residues. CDR1 and CDR2 from the germline V gene are SGHAT and FQNNGV. The ends were cut back, 2 bases at V and 3 bases at J, with 13 bases in the middle. The CDR3 protein is CASSLKVAGANEKLFF. CDR3 nucleotides: TGTGCCAGCAGCTTAAAGGTGGCAGGAGCTAATGAAAAACTGTTTTTT.

V is TRBV7-2 and J is TRBJ1-2, with D tentatively TRBD1 (6 bases). With 5 bases removed from V and 0 bases from J, the gap between germline ends came to 16 bases. The CDR3 is made up of 16 amino acids. The germline gives CDR1 SGHTA, CDR2 FQGNSA. In DNA, the CDR3 is TGTGCCAGCAGCGGAGGGGGAGCCTCAGCTAACTATGGCTACACCTTC. Translating gives CASSGGGASANYGYTF.

The chain couples TRBV19 to TRBJ2-3, with TRBD2 identical over 10 bases. The V segment lost 4 bases and the J segment 1 base; nucleotides outside the gene matches: 8. Germline V CDR1 and CDR2: LNHDA, SQIVND (reference sequence). This CDR3 spans 17 amino acids. The CDR3 region has the DNA TGTGCCAGTAGTAAAGGTCCTGGACTAGCGGGCACAGATACGCAGTATTTT. It specifies CASSKGPGLAGTDTQYF.

The chain couples TRBV6-5 to TRBJ1-2; no reliable D call. Germline CDR1 reads MNHEY; CDR2 reads SVGAGI. The CDR3 is 13 amino acids. Trimming cost V 7 bases and J 5 bases, with 14 bases left between them. The CDR3 DNA is TGTGCCAGCACCAGAGGGCAGACTTATGGCTACACCTTC. As protein: CASTRGQTYGYTF.